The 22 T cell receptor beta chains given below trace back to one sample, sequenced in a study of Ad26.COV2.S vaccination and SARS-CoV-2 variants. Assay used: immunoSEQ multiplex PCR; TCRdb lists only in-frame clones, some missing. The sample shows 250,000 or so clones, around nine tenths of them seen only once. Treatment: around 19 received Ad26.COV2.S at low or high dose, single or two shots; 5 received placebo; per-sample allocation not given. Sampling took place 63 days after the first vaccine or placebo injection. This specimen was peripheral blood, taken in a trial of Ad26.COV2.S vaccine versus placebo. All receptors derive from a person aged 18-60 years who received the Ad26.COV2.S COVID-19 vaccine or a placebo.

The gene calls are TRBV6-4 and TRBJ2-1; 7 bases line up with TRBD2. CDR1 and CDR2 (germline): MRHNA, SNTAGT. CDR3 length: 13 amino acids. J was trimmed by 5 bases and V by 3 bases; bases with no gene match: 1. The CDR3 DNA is TGTGCCAGCAGTGAGCGGGAGCACAATGAGCAGTTCTTC. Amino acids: CASSEREHNEQFF.

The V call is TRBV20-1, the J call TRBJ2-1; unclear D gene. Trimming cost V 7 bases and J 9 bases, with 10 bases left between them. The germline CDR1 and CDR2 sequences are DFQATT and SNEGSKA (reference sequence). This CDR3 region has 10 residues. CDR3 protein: CSGGFGEQFF. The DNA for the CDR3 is TGCAGTGGTGGGTTCGGTGAGCAGTTCTTC.

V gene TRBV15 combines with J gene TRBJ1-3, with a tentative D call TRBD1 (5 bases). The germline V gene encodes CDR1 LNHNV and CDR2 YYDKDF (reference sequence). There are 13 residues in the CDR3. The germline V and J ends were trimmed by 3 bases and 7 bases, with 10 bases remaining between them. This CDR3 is CATSRGEGNTIYF. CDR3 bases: TGTGCCACCAGCAGGGGAGAGGGGAACACCATATATTTT.

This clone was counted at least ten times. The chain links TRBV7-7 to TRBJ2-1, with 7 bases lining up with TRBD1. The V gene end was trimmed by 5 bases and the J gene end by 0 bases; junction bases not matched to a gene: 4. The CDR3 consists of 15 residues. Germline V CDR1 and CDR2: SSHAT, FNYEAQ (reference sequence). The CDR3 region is CASSQGESSYNEQFF. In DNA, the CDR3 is TGTGCCAGCAGCCAGGGGGAGAGCTCCTACAATGAGCAGTTCTTC.

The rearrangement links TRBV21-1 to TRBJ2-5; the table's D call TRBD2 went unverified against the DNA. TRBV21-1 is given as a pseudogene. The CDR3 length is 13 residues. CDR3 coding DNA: TGTGCCAGCGCTCAGGAGGGTCAAGAGACCCAGTACTTC. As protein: CASAQEGQETQYF.

CDR3 sequence (DNA): TGTGCCAGCAGTGAAAAGGGCAGACTCTACGAGCAGTACGTC. It specifies CASSEKGRLYEQYV. The chain couples TRBV6-1 to TRBJ2-7; the D is unclear. The CDR3 is 14 amino acids. V lost 2 bases to trimming and J lost 3 bases, with 11 bases between them. The germline V gene has CDR1 MNHNS and CDR2 SASEGT.

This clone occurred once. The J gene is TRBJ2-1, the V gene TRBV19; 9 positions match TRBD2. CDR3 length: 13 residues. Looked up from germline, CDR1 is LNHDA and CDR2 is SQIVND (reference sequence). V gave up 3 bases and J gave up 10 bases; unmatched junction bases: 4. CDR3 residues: CASSMRGGDEQFF. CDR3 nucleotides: TGTGCCAGTAGTATGCGGGGGGGCGACGAGCAGTTCTTC.

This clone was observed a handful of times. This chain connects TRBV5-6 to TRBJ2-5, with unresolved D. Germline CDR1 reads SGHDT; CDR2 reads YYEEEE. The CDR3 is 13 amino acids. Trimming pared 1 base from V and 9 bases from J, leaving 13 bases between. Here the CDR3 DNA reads TGTGCCAGCAGCTTGTCCCCTGGGCTTGCCCAGTACTTC. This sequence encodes CASSLSPGLAQYF.

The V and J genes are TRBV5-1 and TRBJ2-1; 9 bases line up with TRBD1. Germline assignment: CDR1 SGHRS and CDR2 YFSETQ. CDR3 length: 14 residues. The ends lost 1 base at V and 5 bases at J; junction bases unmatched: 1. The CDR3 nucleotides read TGCGCCAGCAGCTTGAGGACAGGGGACAATGAGCAGTTCTTC. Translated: CASSLRTGDNEQFF.

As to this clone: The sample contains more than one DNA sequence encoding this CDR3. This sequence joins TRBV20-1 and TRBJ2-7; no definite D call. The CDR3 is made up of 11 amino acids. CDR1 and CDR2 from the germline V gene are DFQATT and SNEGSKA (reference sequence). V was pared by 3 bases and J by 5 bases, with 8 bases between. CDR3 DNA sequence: TGCAGTGCTAGCTCGGGTCACGAGCAGTACGTC. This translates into CSASSGHEQYV.

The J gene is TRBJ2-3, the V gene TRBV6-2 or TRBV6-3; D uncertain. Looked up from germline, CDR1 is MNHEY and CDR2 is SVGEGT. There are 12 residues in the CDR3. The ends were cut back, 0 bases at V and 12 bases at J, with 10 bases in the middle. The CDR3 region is CASSYSGGPQYF. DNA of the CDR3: TGTGCCAGCAGTTACTCGGGCGGTCCCCAGTATTTT.

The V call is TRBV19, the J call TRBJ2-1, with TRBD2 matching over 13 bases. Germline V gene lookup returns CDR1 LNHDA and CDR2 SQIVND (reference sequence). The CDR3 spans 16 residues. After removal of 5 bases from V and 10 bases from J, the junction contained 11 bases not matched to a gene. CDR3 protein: CASSVGTSGALGEQFF. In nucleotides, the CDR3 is TGTGCCAGTAGTGTGGGGACTAGCGGGGCTCTAGGAGAGCAGTTCTTC.

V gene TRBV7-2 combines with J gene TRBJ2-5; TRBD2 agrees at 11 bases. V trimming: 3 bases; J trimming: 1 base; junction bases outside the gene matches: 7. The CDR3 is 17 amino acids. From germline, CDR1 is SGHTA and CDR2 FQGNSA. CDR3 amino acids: CASSFLGTSGFQETQYF. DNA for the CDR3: TGTGCCAGCAGCTTCCTCGGGACTAGCGGTTTCCAAGAGACCCAGTACTTC.

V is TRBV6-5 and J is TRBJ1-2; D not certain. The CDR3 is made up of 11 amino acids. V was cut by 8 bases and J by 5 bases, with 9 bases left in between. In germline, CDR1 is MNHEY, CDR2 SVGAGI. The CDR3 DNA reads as TGTGCCAGCGCGGCGAAATATGGCTACACCTTC. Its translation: CASAAKYGYTF.

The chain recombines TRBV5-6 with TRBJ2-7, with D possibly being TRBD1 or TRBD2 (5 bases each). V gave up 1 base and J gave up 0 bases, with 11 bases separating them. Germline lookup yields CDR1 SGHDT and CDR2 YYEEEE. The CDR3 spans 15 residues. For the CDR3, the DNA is TGTGCCAGCAGCTTGCCGGGGCCTAGCTCCTACGAGCAGTACTTC. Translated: CASSLPGPSSYEQYF.

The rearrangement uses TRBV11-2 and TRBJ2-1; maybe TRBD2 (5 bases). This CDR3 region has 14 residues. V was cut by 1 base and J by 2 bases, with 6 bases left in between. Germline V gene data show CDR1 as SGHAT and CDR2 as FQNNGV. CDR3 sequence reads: CASSLVGAYNEQFF. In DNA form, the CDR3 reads TGTGCCAGCAGCTTAGTGGGAGCCTACAATGAGCAGTTCTTC. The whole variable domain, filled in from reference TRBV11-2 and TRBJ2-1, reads EAGVAQSPRYKIIEKRQSVAFWCNPISGHATLYWYQQILGQGPKLLIQFQNNGVVDDSQLPKDRFSAERLKGVDSTLKIQPAKLEDSAVYLCASSLVGAYNEQFFGPGTRLTVL.

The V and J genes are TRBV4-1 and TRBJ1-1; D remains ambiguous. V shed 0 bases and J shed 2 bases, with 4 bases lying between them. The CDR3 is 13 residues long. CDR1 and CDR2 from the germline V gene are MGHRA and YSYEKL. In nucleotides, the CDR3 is TGCGCCAGCAGCCAAGAAAGAAACACTGAAGCTTTCTTT. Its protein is CASSQERNTEAFF.

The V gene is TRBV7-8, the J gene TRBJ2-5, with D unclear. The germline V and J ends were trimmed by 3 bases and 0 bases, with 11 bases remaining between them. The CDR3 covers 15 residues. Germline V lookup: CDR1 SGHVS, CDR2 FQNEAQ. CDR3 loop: CASSLEMGYQETQYF. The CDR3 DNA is TGTGCCAGCAGCTTGGAGATGGGGTACCAAGAGACCCAGTACTTC.

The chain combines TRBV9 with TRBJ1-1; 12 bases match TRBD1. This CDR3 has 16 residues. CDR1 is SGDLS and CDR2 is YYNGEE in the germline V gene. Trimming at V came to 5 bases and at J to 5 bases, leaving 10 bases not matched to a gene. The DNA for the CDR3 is TGTGCCAGCAGTGCCCGGGACAGGGGGCTTAGAACTGAAGCTTTCTTT. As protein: CASSARDRGLRTEAFF.

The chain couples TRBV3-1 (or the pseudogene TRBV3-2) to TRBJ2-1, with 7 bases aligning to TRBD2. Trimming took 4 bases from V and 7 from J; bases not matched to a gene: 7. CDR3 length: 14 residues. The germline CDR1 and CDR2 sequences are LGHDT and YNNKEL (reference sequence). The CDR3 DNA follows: TGTGCCAGCAGCCCGTCGACTAGCCGGAATGAGCAGTTCTTC. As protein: CASSPSTSRNEQFF.

The CDR3 protein is CATSDWDEFQTQYF. In DNA, the CDR3 is TGTGCCACCAGTGACTGGGACGAGTTCCAGACCCAGTACTTC. The chain links TRBV24-1 to TRBJ2-5, with D perhaps assigned TRBD1 or TRBD2 (5 bases each). V lost 4 bases and J lost 6, with 14 bases in between. Germline lookup yields CDR1 KGHDR and CDR2 SFDVKD. The CDR3 sequence is 14 residues long.

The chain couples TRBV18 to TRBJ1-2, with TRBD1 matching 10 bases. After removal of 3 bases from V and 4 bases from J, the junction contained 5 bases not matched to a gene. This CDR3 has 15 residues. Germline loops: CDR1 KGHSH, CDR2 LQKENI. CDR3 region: CASSPRDRGLYGYTF. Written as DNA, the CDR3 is TGTGCCAGCTCACCGCGAGACAGGGGGCTCTATGGCTACACCTTC.